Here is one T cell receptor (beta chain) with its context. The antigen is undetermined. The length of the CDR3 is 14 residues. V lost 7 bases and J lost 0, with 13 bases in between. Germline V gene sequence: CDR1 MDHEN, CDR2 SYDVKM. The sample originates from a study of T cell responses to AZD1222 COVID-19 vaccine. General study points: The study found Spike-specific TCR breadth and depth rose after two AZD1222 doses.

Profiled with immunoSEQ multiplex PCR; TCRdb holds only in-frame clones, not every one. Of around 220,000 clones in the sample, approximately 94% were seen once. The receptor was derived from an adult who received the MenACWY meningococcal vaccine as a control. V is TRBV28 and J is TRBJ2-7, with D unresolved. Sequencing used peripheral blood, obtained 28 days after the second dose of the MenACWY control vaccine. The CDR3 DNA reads TGTGCCAGCACCCTGGATTCGAGCTCCTACGAGCAGTACTTC. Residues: CASTLDSSSYEQYF.